This TCR beta chain comes out of a study of OX40 agonist ivuxolimab in advanced cancers. Looking at the study overall: Males comprised 82.7% of the group, whose mean age was about 60 years (range 23 to 79). Whole-study findings and limits: There were, on average, more expanded clones in CD8+ T cells than in CD4+. Low normalized T-cell clonal expansion also characterized some of the nonresponders.

Regarding this clone: What it binds is not known.

The method was immunoSEQ multiplex PCR; TCRdb's version includes in-frame clones alone and lacks a portion of them. Seen here are 70,000 or so clones, around 90% observed once, and the top ten hold approximately 2%. The sequence was collected from an adult with an advanced solid tumor such as melanoma, head and neck, liver or kidney cancer. Sequenced material: CD4+ or CD8+ T cells sorted from blood, taken in a trial of the OX40 agonist ivuxolimab.

CDR3: CATSSRTVSWTEAFF. CDR3 in DNA: TGTGCCACCAGCAGCCGGACAGTGTCTTGGACTGAAGCTTTCTTT. The chain uses TRBV15 and TRBJ1-1; tentatively, D is TRBD1 (6 bases). V was trimmed by 3 bases and J by 5 bases, leaving 16 bases between them. CDR1 is LNHNV, CDR2 YYDKDF, per germline (reference sequence). The CDR3 runs 15 residues.